This T cell receptor (beta chain) derives from a study of cytomegalovirus exposure and HLA in healthy donors. Primers for the PCR totalled 60 Vbeta and 13 Jbeta. Profiled with immunoSEQ multiplex PCR; TCRdb holds only in-frame clones, not every one. The table lists approximately 150,000 clones, under 90% of them singletons. The CDR3 spans 15 residues. V was pared by 0 bases and J by 7 bases, with 8 bases of the junction left unmatched. Germline V CDR1 and CDR2: MGHRA, YSYEKL. What was sequenced was PBMCs. The TCR comes from a male donor in good health and CMV-seronegative. The V and J genes are TRBV4-1 and TRBJ2-5, with 7 bases fitting TRBD2. The CDR3 region is CASSQDSGEGGTQYF. As DNA, the CDR3 is TGCGCCAGCAGCCAAGATTCCGGGGAGGGCGGGACCCAGTACTTC.